Presented here are 18 T cell receptor beta chains from one specimen sequenced in a study of STAT5B mutations in CD4+ large granular lymphocyte leukemia. Assay: immunoSEQ multiplex PCR; the TCRdb copy retains only in-frame clones and omits some. Among about 29,000 clones, around 80% were seen once, and the ten largest hold approximately 6.2%. Material: CD4+ T cells from blood buffy coats. Source of these receptors: a human donor in good health.

The V call is TRBV27, the J call TRBJ2-3; either TRBD1 or TRBD2 may supply D (5 bases each). CDR3 length equals 15 residues. The germline V and J ends were trimmed by 5 bases and 5 bases, with 17 bases remaining between them. Germline loops: CDR1 MNHEY, CDR2 SMNVEV (reference sequence). The CDR3 bases are TGTGCCAGCAGTCCCGGGACCCTTTTAAGAGATACGCAGTATTTT. Residues: CASSPGTLLRDTQYF.

The rearrangement joins TRBV28 to TRBJ1-1, with D maybe TRBD1 (5 bases). Germline-derived CDR1 and CDR2 are MDHEN and SYDVKM. Trimming cost V 5 bases and J 7 bases, with 20 bases left between them. The CDR3 is 15 residues long. The DNA for the CDR3 is TGTGCCAGCAGTGGGGGTAGAGACAGTTCAATTGAAGCTTTCTTT. Its translation is CASSGGRDSSIEAFF. The full variable domain, with the rest looked up from reference TRBV28 and TRBJ1-1, is DVKVTQSSRYLVKRTGEKVFLECVQDMDHENMFWYRQDPGLGLRLIYFSYDVKMKEKGDIPEGYSVSREKKERFSLILESASTNQTSMYLCASSGGRDSSIEAFFGQGTRLTVV.

The chain recombines TRBV5-1 with TRBJ2-2, with D unresolved. The germline V and J ends were trimmed by 4 bases and 4 bases, with 14 bases remaining between them. CDR1 is SGHRS and CDR2 is YFSETQ in the germline V gene. The CDR3 consists of 15 residues. The CDR3 region is CASSPSRARTGELFF. The CDR3 coding sequence is TGCGCCAGCAGCCCAAGTAGGGCGCGCACCGGGGAGCTGTTTTTT.

This chain links TRBV5-1 with TRBJ2-1; no clear D. With 5 bases removed from V and 5 bases from J, the gap between germline ends came to 14 bases. CDR1 SGHRS and CDR2 YFSETQ come from the germline V gene. The CDR3 loop spans 14 amino acids. For the CDR3, the DNA is TGCGCCAGCAGAAAGTGGGGTGTGGACAATGAGCAGTTCTTC. It encodes CASRKWGVDNEQFF.

The V call is TRBV25-1, the J call TRBJ2-1; 7 bases match TRBD1. Germline V lookup: CDR1 MGHDK, CDR2 SYGVNS. The CDR3 length is 16 residues. V dropped 2 bases and J dropped 6; count of bases not matched to a gene: 10. CDR3 loop: CASSEADRWDGNEQFF. The CDR3 bases are TGTGCCAGCAGTGAAGCGGACAGGTGGGACGGCAATGAGCAGTTCTTC.

The chain has TRBV7-2 and TRBJ2-7; the match to TRBD1 covers 8 bases. Trimming removed 5 bases from V and 3 bases from J; junction bases left unmatched: 6. CDR3 length equals 14 residues. Germline V lookup: CDR1 SGHTA, CDR2 FQGNSA. The CDR3 sequence is CASSTGQGRYEQYF. CDR3 sequence (DNA): TGTGCCAGCAGCACCGGACAGGGACGCTACGAGCAGTACTTC.

This clone was observed a few times. The genes are TRBV19 and TRBJ2-7; D might be TRBD1 (7 bases). V lost 1 base, J lost 5 bases, and 12 bases lay in between. In germline, CDR1 is LNHDA, CDR2 SQIVND (reference sequence). The CDR3 consists of 14 residues. The CDR3 DNA reads TGTGCCAGTAGTATAGGCCAGGGGGGCGACGAGCAGTACGTC. Translation gives CASSIGQGGDEQYV.

CDR3 nucleotide sequence: TGCGCCAGCAGCTTGGTGGGCCAAGAGACCCAGTACTTC. Its protein is CASSLVGQETQYF. The V and J genes are TRBV5-1 and TRBJ2-5, with D unresolved. In germline, CDR1 is SGHRS, CDR2 YFSETQ. The CDR3 totals 13 residues. V dropped 0 bases and J dropped 1 base, with 4 bases sitting between them.

The chain links TRBV4-3 to TRBJ1-3, with TRBD1 matching 12 bases. Losses at the gene ends were 0 bases for V and 0 bases for J; bases not matched to a gene: 9. CDR1 LGHNA and CDR2 YSLEER come from the germline V gene. The CDR3 is 20 residues long. CDR3 coding DNA: TGCGCCAGCAGCCAAGATCCCGGGACAGGGGGCGCCGGCTCTGGAAACACCATATATTTT. Residues: CASSQDPGTGGAGSGNTIYF.

V gene TRBV7-2 combines with J gene TRBJ2-1; 8 nucleotides line up with TRBD2. Germline CDR1 SGHTA, CDR2 FQGNSA. The V and J ends lost 4 bases and 10 bases, in that order; junction bases with no gene match: 18. The CDR3 covers 17 residues. CDR3 loop: CASSSPQSGGLKGEQFF. DNA of the CDR3: TGTGCCAGCAGCTCCCCTCAATCGGGGGGGCTAAAGGGGGAGCAGTTCTTC.

There are a few counts of this clone. The chain carries TRBV21-1 and TRBJ1-1; TRBD1, the table's D call, was not compared with the DNA. TRBV21-1 is a listed pseudogene. The CDR3 has 15 residues. The chain's CDR3 is CASSKEEQENTEAFF. Written as DNA, the CDR3 is TGTGCCAGCAGCAAAGAAGAACAGGAGAACACTGAAGCTTTCTTT.

This clone has just a few counts. The gene calls are TRBV6-1 and TRBJ1-5; D uncertain. This CDR3 has 14 residues. V lost 3 bases, J lost 2 bases, and 8 bases lay in between. Germline V lookup: CDR1 MNHNS, CDR2 SASEGT. The CDR3 DNA reads as TGTGCCAGCAGTGACGGGCAGCGCAATCAGCCCCAGCATTTT. Its protein product is CASSDGQRNQPQHF.

The chain couples TRBV4-1 to TRBJ2-5, with D perhaps TRBD2 (6 bases). The CDR3 contains 13 residues. Germline V gene sequence: CDR1 MGHRA, CDR2 YSYEKL. Trimming left V 2 bases short and J 5 bases short, with 9 bases between. The CDR3 region is CASSQPGGETQYF. In DNA form, the CDR3 reads TGCGCCAGCAGCCAACCCGGAGGGGAGACCCAGTACTTC.

This clone has only one observation. The chain uses TRBV5-6 and TRBJ2-2; no firm D call. Looked up from germline, CDR1 is SGHDT and CDR2 is YYEEEE. This CDR3 has 13 amino acids. V shed 4 bases and J shed 6 bases, with 10 bases lying between them. CDR3 nucleotides: TGTGCCAGCAGCGTAGTCGTCTCCGGGGAGCTGTTTTTT. Encoded protein: CASSVVVSGELFF.

This clone has only one observation. The gene calls are TRBV7-6 and TRBJ2-7, with D possibly TRBD2 on 5 matching bases. V gave up 1 base and J gave up 7 bases, with 8 bases separating them. Per the germline V gene, CDR1 is SGHVS and CDR2 is FNYEAQ. The CDR3 is made up of 12 amino acids. The CDR3 nucleotides read TGTGCCAGCAGCTTAGACCCGGGGGAGCAGTACTTC. Translating gives CASSLDPGEQYF. The whole variable domain, remainder taken from reference TRBV7-6 and TRBJ2-7, is GAGVSQSPRYKVTKRGQDVALRCDPISGHVSLYWYRQALGQGPEFLTYFNYEAQQDKSGLPNDRFSAERPEGSISTLTIQRTEQRDSAMYRCASSLDPGEQYFGPGTRLTVT.

The gene calls are TRBV27 and TRBJ1-1, with TRBD1 matching 7 bases. The CDR3 runs to 14 residues. The germline gives CDR1 MNHEY, CDR2 SMNVEV (reference sequence). Trimming cost V 7 bases and J 5 bases; bases outside gene matches: 10. The CDR3 sequence is CASTATGFWTEAFF. The CDR3 DNA reads as TGTGCCAGCACCGCGACAGGGTTCTGGACTGAAGCTTTCTTT.

The gene calls are TRBV16 and TRBJ2-2; D remains ambiguous. Trimming removed 0 bases from V and 6 bases from J, with 5 bases in between. The germline gives CDR1 KGHSY, CDR2 FQNENV. CDR3 length: 13 residues. The CDR3 DNA reads as TGTGCCAGCAGCCAATCAAAGGCCGGGGAGCTGTTTTTT. It specifies CASSQSKAGELFF.

The count of this clone is one. The rearrangement joins TRBV18 to TRBJ1-1; D is perhaps TRBD1 (5 bases). Germline CDR1 KGHSH, CDR2 LQKENI. V lost 3 bases, J lost 3 bases, and 8 bases lay in between. The CDR3 totals 13 residues. The DNA for the CDR3 is TGTGCCAGCTCACCGGGGGAGGACACTGAAGCTTTCTTT. Protein product: CASSPGEDTEAFF.